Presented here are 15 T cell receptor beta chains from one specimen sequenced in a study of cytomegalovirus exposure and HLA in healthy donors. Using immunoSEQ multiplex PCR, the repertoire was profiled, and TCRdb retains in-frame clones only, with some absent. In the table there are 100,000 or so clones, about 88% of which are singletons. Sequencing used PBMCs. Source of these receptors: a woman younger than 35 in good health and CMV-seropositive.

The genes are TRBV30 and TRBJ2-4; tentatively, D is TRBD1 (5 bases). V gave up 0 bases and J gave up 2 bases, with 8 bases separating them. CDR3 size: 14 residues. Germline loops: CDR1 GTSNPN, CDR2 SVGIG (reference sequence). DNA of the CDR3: TGTGCCTGGAGTGTGGCAGGGACCAAAAACATTCAGTACTTC. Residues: CAWSVAGTKNIQYF.

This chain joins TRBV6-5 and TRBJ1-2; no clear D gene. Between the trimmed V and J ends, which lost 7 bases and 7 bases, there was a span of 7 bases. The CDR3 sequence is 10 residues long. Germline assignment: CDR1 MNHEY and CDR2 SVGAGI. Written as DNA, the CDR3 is TGTGCCAGCATCCCCGGTGGCTACACCTTC. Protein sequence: CASIPGGYTF.

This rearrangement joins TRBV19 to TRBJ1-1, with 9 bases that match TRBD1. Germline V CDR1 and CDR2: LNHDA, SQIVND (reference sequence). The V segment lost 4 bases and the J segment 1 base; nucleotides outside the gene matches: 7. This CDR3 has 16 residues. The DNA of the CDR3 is TGTGCCAGTAGTACTTTCGGGACAGGGAAGAACACTGAAGCTTTCTTT. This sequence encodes CASSTFGTGKNTEAFF.

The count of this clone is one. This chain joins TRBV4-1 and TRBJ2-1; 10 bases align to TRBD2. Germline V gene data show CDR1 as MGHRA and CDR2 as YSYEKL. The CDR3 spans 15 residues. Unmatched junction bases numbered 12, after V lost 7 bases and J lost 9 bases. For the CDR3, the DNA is TGCGCCAGCACCGCGGGGGCTAGCGGGGGAGGTGAGCAGTTCTTC. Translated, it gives CASTAGASGGGEQFF.

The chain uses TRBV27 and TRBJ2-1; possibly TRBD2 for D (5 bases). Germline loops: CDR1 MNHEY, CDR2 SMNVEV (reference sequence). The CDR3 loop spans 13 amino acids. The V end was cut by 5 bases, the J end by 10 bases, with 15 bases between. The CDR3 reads CASSQVPTGEQFF. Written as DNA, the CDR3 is TGTGCCAGCAGTCAAGTACCGACGGGGGAGCAGTTCTTC.

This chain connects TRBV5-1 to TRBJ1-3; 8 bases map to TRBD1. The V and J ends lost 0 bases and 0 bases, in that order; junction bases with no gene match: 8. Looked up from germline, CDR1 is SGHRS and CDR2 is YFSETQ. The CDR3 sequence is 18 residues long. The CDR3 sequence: CASSLGGRQGHSGNTIYF. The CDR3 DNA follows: TGCGCCAGCAGCTTGGGAGGCCGACAGGGGCACTCTGGAAACACCATATATTTT.

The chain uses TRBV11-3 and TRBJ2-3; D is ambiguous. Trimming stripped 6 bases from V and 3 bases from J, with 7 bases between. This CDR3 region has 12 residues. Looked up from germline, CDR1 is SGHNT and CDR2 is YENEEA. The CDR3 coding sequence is TGTGCCAGCAGTGGGCATACAGATACGCAGTATTTT. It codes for CASSGHTDTQYF. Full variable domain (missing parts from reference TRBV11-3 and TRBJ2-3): EAGVVQSPRYKIIEKKQPVAFWCNPISGHNTLYWYLQNLGQGPELLIRYENEEAVDDSQLPKDRFSAERLKGVDSTLKIQPAELGDSAVYLCASSGHTDTQYFGPGTRLTVL.

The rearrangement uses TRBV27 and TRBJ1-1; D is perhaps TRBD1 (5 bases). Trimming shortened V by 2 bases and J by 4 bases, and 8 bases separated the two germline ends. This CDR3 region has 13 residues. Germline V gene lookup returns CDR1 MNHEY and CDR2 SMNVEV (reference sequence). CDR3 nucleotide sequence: TGTGCCAGCAGTTTAAAGGGGCCCACTGAAGCTTTCTTT. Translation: CASSLKGPTEAFF.

Written as DNA, the CDR3 is TGTGCCAGCAAAGGCAGGGGGAGCCCGGATCAGCCCCAGCATTTT. Translation: CASKGRGSPDQPQHF. The genes are TRBV27 and TRBJ1-5, with 7 bases that match TRBD1. The ends lost 7 bases at V and 5 bases at J; junction bases unmatched: 11. Germline lookup yields CDR1 MNHEY and CDR2 SMNVEV (reference sequence). The CDR3 consists of 15 residues.

The chain's CDR3 is CASSQPGRGNTEAFF. In DNA, the CDR3 is TGCGCCAGCAGCCAGCCCGGCAGGGGGAACACTGAAGCTTTCTTT. The chain combines TRBV4-1 with TRBJ1-1; perhaps TRBD1 as D (6 bases). This CDR3 spans 15 amino acids. Germline assignment: CDR1 MGHRA and CDR2 YSYEKL. Between the trimmed V and J ends, which lost 3 bases and 1 base, there was a span of 12 bases.

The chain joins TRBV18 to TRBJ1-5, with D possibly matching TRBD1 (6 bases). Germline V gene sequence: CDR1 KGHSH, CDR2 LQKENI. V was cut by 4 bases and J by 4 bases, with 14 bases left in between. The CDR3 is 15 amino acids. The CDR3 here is CASSRSGTKNQPQHF. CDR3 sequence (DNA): TGTGCCAGCTCACGCTCCGGGACAAAAAATCAGCCCCAGCATTTT. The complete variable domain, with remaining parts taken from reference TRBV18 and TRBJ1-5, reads NAGVMQNPRHLVRRRGQEARLRCSPMKGHSHVYWYRQLPEEGLKFMVYLQKENIIDESGMPKERFSAEFPKEGPSILRIQQVVRGDSAAYFCASSRSGTKNQPQHFGDGTRLSIL.

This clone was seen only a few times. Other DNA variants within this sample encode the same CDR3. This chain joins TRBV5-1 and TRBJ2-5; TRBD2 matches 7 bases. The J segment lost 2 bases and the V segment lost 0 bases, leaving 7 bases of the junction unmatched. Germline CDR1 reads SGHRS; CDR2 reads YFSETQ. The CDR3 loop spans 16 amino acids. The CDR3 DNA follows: TGCGCCAGCAGCTTGGAGGCCAGCGGGGTACAAGAGACCCAGTACTTC. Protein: CASSLEASGVQETQYF. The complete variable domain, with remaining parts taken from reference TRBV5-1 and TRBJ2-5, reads KAGVTQTPRYLIKTRGQQVTLSCSPISGHRSVSWYQQTPGQGLQFLFEYFSETQRNKGNFPGRFSGRQFSNSRSEMNVSTLELGDSALYLCASSLEASGVQETQYFGPGTRLLVL.

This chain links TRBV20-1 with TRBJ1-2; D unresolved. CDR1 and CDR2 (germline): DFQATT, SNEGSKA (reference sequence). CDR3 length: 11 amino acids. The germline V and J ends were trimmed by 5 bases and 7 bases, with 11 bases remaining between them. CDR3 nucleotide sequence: TGCAGTGCTGGCCCCGGGTTTGGCTACACCTTC. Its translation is CSAGPGFGYTF.

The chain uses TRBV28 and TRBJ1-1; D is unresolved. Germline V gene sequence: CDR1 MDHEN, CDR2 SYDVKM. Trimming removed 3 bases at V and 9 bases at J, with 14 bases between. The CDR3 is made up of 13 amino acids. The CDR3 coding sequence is TGTGCCAGCAGTTTTCCCGGGAGACCAAAAGCTTTCTTT. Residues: CASSFPGRPKAFF. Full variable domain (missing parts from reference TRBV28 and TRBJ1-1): DVKVTQSSRYLVKRTGEKVFLECVQDMDHENMFWYRQDPGLGLRLIYFSYDVKMKEKGDIPEGYSVSREKKERFSLILESASTNQTSMYLCASSFPGRPKAFFGQGTRLTVV.

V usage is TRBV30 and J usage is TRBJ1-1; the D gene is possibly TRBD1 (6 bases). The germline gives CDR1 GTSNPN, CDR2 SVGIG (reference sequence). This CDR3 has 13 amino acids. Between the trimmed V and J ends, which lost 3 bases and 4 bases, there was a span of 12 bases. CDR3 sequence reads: CAWSPGAPTEAFF. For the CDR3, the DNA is TGTGCCTGGAGCCCAGGGGCGCCCACTGAAGCTTTCTTT.